This TCR beta chain originates from a study of regulatory T cells in long-lasting Graves disease. Through Arm-PCR of CDR3 regions and iRepertoire HTBI primers, TCR beta libraries were built. MiXCR, run by TCRdb on the multiplex PCR reads, gives a single entry per CDR3 protein. Here the sample spans around 450,000 distinct CDR3 sequences, approximately 15% being singletons. This CDR3 has 14 residues. Germline lookup yields CDR1 LNHDA and CDR2 SQIVND (reference sequence). The V and J ends lost 3 bases and 4 bases respectively, with 12 bases between them. Time point in this sample: newly diagnosed GD, antithyroid drugs for less than 3 months. The TCR library was made from RNA extracted from PBMCs. This clonotype was seen ten or more times. This sample was shared with a second study, whose subject was T cells in Graves' hyperthyroidism and ophthalmopathy.

This clonotype was sampled from a middle-aged woman with Graves disease. The sequencing used peripheral blood mononuclear cells (PBMCs), collected at new diagnosis, from a patient treated with antithyroid drugs. V and J are TRBV19 and TRBJ1-1; D call uncertain. The CDR3 loop is CASSIREASTEAFF. Written as DNA, the CDR3 is TGTGCCAGTAGTATTAGGGAGGCGAGCACTGAAGCTTTCTTT.